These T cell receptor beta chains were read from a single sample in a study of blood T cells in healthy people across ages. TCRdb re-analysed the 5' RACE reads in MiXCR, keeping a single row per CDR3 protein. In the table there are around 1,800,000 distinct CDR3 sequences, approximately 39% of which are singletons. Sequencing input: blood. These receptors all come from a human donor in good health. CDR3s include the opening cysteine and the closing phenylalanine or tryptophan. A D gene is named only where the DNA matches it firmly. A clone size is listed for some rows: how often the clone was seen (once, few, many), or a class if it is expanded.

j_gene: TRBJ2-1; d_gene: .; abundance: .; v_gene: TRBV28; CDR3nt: TGTGCCAGCAGCCAAAGGGACGGTATCAATGAGCAGTTCTTC; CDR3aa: CASSQRDGINEQFF
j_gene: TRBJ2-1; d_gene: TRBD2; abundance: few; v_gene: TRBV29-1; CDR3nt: TGCAGCGTGCTAGCGGGGGGGCTTTTCAATGAGCAGTTCTTC; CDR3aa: CSVLAGGLFNEQFF
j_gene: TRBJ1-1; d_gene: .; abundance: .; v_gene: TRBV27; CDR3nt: TGTGCCAGCAGTTCCAACCCCTCGCCGTCGGTCCTGAACACTGAAGCTTTCTTT; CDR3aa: CASSSNPSPSVLNTEAFF
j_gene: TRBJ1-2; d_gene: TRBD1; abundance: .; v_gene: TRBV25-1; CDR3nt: TGTGCCAGCAGTGAGGGACAGGGTATCGGCTACACCTTC; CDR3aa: CASSEGQGIGYTF
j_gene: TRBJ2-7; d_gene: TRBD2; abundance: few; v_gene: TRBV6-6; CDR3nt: TGTGCCAGCAGTTCCTCTAGCGGGGGAAGTTACGAGCAGTACTTC; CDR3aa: CASSSSSGGSYEQYF
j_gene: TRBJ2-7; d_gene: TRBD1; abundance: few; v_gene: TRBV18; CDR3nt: TGTGCCAGCTCCCTTGGACAGGGACAGACCTTCGAGCAGTACTTC; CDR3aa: CASSLGQGQTFEQYF
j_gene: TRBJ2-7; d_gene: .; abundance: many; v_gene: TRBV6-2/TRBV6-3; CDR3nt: TGCGCCAGCAGCCCGGACAACTCCTACGAGCAGTACTTC; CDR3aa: CASSPDNSYEQYF
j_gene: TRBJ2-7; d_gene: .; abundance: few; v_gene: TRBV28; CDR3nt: TGTGCCAGCAGTCAACTAGGGGCCGAGCAGTACTTC; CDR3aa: CASSQLGAEQYF
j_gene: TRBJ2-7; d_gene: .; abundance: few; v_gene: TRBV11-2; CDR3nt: TGTGCCAGCACCGACGGCCTGGACGAGCAGTACTTC; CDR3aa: CASTDGLDEQYF
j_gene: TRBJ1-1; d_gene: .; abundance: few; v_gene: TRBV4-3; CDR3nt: TGCGCCAGCAGCCTATCTATCTCCACTGAAGCTTTCTTT; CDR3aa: CASSLSISTEAFF
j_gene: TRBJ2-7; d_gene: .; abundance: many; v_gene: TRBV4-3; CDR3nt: TGCGCCAGCAGCCAAACCCACAGATATCCCTACGAGCAGTACTTC; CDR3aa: CASSQTHRYPYEQYF
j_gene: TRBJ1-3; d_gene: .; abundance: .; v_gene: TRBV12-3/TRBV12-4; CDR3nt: TGTGCCAGCAGTTTACAGAAGACCTACTCTGGAAACACCATATATTTT; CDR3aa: CASSLQKTYSGNTIYF
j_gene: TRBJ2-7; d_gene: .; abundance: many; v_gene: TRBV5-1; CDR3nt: TGCGCCAGCAGCTTGGCAGGGGGACTAGCCTACGAGCAGTACTTC; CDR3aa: CASSLAGGLAYEQYF
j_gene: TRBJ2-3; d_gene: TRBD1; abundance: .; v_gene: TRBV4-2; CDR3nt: TGTGCCAGCAGCCAAGATGATGGACAGGAAACAGATACGCAGTATTTT; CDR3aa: CASSQDDGQETDTQYF
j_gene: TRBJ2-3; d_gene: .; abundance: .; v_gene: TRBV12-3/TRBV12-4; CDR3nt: TGTGCCAGCAGTCCCGGGACGGTACCGAGGATCACAGATACGCAGTATTTT; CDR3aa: CASSPGTVPRITDTQYF
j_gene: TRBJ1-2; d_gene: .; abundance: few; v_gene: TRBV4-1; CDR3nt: TGCGCCAGCAGCCAAGTAAGGGGAGGTGACTATGGCTACACCTTC; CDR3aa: CASSQVRGGDYGYTF
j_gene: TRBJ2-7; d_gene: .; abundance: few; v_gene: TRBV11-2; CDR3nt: TGTGCCAGCAGCTCCTGGGCCGAAAACTACGAGCAGTACTTC; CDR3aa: CASSSWAENYEQYF